The source of this T cell receptor (beta chain) is a study of OX40 agonist ivuxolimab in advanced cancers. Trimming removed 5 bases from V and 6 bases from J, with 11 bases in between. From germline, CDR1 is SGHAT and CDR2 FQNNGV. The CDR3 sequence is 13 residues long. General study results and limits: Partial responders receiving 0.1-3.0 mg/kg showed among the lowest clonal expansion.

Remarks on this clone: What it binds is not known.

The assay was immunoSEQ multiplex PCR, and TCRdb's table has in-frame clones only and misses some. The sample has roughly 55,000 clones; about 86% are singletons. The sequence was collected from an adult with an advanced solid tumor such as melanoma, head and neck, liver or kidney cancer. The V and J genes are TRBV11-2 and TRBJ2-1; TRBD2 might be the D (6 bases). The specimen was CD4+ or CD8+ T cells sorted from blood, collected in a trial of the OX40 agonist ivuxolimab. The CDR3 reads CASSAGGFNEQFF. The DNA of the CDR3 is TGTGCCAGCAGCGCTGGGGGGTTCAATGAGCAGTTCTTC.